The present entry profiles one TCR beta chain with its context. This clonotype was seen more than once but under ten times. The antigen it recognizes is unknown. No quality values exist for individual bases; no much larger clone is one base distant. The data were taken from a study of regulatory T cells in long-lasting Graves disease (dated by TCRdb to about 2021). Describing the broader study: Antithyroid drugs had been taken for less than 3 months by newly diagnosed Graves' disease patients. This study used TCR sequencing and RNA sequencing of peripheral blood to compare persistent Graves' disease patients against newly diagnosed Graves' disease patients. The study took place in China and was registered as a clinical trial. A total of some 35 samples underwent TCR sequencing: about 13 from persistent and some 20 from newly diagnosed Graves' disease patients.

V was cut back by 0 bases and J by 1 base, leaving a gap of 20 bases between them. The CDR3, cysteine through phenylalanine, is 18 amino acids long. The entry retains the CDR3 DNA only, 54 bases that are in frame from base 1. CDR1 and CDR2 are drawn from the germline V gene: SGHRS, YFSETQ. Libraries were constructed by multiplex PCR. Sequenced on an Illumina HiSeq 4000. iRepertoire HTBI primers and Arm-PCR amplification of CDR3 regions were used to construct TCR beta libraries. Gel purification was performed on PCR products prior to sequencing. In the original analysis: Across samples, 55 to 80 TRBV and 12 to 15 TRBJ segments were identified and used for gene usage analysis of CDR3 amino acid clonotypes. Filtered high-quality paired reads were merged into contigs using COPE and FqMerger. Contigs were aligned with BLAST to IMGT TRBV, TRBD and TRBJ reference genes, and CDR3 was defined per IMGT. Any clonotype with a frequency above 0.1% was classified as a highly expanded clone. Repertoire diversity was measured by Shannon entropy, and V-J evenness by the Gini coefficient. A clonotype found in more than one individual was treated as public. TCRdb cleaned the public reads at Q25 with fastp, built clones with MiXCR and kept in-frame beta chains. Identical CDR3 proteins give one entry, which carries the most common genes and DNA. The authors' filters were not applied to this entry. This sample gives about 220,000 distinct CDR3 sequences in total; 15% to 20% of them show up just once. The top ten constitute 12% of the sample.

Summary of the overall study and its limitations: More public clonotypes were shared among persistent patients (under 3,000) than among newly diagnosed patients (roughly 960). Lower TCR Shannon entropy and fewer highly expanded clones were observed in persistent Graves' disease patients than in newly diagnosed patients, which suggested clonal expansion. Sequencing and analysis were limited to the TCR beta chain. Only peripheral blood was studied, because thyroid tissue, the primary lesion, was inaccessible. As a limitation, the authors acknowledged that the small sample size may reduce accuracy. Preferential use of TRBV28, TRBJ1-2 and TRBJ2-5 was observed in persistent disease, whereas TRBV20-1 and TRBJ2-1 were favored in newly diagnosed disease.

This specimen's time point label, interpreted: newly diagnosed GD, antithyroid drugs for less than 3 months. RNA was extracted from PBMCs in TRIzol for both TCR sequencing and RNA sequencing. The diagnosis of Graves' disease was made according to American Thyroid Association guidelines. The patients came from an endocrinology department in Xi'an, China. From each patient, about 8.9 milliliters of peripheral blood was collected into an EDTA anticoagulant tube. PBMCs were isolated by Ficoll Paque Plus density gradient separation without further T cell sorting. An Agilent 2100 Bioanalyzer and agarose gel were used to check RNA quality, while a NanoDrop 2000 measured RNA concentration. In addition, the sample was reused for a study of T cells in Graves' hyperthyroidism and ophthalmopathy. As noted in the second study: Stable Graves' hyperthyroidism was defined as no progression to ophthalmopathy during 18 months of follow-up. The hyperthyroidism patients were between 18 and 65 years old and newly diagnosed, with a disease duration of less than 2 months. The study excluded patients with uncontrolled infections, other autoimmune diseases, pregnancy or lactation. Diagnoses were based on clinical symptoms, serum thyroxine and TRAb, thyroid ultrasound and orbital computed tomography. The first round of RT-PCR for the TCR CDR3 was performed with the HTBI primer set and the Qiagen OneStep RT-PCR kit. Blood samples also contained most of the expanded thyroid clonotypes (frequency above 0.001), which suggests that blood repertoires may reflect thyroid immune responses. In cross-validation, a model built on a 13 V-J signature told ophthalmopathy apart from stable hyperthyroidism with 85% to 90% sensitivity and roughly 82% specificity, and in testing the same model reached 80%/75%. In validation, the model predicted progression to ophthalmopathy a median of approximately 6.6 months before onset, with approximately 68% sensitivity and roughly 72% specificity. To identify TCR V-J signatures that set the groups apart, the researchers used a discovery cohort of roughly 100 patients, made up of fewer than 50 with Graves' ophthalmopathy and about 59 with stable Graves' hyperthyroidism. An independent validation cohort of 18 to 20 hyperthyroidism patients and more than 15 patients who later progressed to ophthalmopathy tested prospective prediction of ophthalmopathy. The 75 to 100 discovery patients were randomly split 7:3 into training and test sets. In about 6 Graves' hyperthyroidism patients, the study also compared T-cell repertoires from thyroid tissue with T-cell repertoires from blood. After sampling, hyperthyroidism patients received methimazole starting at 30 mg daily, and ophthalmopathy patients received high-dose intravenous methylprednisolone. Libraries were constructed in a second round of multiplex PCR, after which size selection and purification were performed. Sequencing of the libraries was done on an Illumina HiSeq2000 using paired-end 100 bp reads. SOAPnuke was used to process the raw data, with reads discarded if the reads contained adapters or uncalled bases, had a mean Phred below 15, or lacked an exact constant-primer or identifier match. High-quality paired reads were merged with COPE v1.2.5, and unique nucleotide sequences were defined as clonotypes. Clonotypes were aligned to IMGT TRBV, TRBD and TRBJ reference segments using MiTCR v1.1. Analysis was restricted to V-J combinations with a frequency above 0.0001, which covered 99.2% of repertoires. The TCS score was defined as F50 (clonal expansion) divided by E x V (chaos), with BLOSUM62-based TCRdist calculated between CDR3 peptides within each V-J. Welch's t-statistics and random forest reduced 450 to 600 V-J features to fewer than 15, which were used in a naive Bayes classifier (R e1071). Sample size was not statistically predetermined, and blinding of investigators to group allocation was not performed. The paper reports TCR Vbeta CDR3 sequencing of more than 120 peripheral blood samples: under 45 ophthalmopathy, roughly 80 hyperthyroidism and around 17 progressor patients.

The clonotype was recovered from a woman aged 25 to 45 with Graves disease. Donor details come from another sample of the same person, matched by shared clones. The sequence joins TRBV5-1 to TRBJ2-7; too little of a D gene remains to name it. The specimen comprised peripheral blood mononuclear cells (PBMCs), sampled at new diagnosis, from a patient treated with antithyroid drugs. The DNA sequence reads TGCGCCAGCAGCTTGGTAGGAGTTCGTCGTCCGAATTCCTACGAGCAGTACTTC. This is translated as CASSLVGVRRPNSYEQYF.